This T cell receptor beta chain was documented in a study of blood T cell repertoires in COVID-19. Study information: Sites in the United States, Italy and Spain provided acute and convalescent COVID-19 samples. In each case, the material was cDNA or gDNA derived from T cells, B-cell-depleted T cells, or PBMCs.

This CDR3 is built from 13 residues. Germline CDR1 and CDR2: LNHDA and SQIVND (reference sequence). Trimming left V 9 bases short and J 0 bases short, with 9 bases between. As originally analysed: Nucleated cell number was recorded as an estimate derived from reference gene primer amplification. Method: immunoSEQ multiplex PCR; TCRdb's copy keeps in-frame clones and lacks some. V, J and clone size are those of that table, while D and trimming were read from the DNA. The table lists some 57,000 clones, approximately 86% of them singletons. The source of this sequence is a man between 65 and 80 years old with acute or convalescent COVID-19. Sequenced sample: peripheral blood. This sequence joins TRBV19 and TRBJ1-5; a weak D match, TRBD1 (6 bases). The CDR3 loop is CASRDNSNQPQHF. The CDR3 region has the DNA TGTGCCAGCAGGGACAATAGCAATCAGCCCCAGCATTTT.